This paragraph covers one TCR beta chain sequence. These data come from a study of cytomegalovirus exposure and HLA in healthy donors. The CDR3 runs 16 residues. V was clipped by 5 bases and J by 5 bases; unmatched bases: 5. Looked up from germline, CDR1 is LGHNT and CDR2 is FRNRAP. Use of 60 Vbeta and 13 Jbeta primers characterized the PCR. Assay: immunoSEQ multiplex PCR; the TCRdb copy retains only in-frame clones and omits some. Here the sample spans 84,000 or so clones, roughly 80% being singletons. The chain links TRBV12-5 to TRBJ2-5; TRBD2 matches 16 bases. The sequence was obtained from a boy aged 10-17 years in good health and CMV-seronegative. Sequences were obtained from PBMCs. The CDR3 protein is CASGPGLAGGIETQYF. The CDR3 DNA follows: TGTGCTAGTGGTCCGGGACTAGCGGGAGGGATTGAGACCCAGTACTTC.